Listed below are T cell receptor beta chains from one sample, sequenced in a study of molecular identifiers for immune sequencing clone quantification. MiXCR, run by TCRdb on the PCR reads, gives a single entry per CDR3 protein. The profile covers approximately 500,000 distinct CDR3 sequences, with about 21% appearing a single time and 0.7% to 1% taken by the ten largest. The sample taken for sequencing was naive CD8+ T cells from blood, with Jurkat cell RNA spiked in. The receptors originated from a human donor in good health. Some libraries in this study had Jurkat cell RNA spiked in. Each CDR3 is given with its conserved first and last residue. The D gene is left open where the match is weak. Some rows have no size entry. The others give once, few or many, or a class for an expanded clone.

>TRBJ2-5|.|TRBV5-1|.
TGCGCCAGCAGCTTTGAGGATTCTTGGATAGAGACCCGGTACTTC
CASSFEDSWIETRYF
>TRBJ2-5|.|TRBV5-1|many
TGCGCCAGCAGCGAGACCAGGCCCGAGACCCAGTACTTC
CASSETRPETQYF
>TRBJ2-7|.|TRBV2|once
TGTGCCAGCAGGAGTAAAGGCCTTTCCTACGAGCAGTACTTC
CASRSKGLSYEQYF
>TRBJ1-1|.|TRBV6-4|.
TGTGCCAGCAGGTATAATGCCACTGAAGCTTTCTTT
CASRYNATEAFF
>TRBJ2-1|.|TRBV14|few
TGTGCCAGCAGCCAATTAGATACCTACAATGAGCAGTTCTTC
CASSQLDTYNEQFF
>TRBJ1-2|TRBD1|TRBV10-3|.
TGTGCCATCAGTGCGTCCGCGGCAGGACAGGCGAATGGCTACACCTTC
CAISASAAGQANGYTF
>TRBJ1-1|TRBD1|TRBV6-1|few
TGTGCCAGCACGACAGGGTTAACTGAAGCTTTCTTT
CASTTGLTEAFF
>TRBJ2-1|TRBD1|TRBV19|many
TGTGCCAGTAGTATCGGACAGGGGGTTGGCAATGAGCAGTTCTTC
CASSIGQGVGNEQFF
>TRBJ1-5|.|TRBV5-1|many
TGCGCCAGCAGATTAGGAGGAGTCGGCAATCAGCCCCAGCATTTT
CASRLGGVGNQPQHF
>TRBJ1-5|.|TRBV5-5|many
TGTGCCAGCAGCTTATACTTATTCAGGGGAAATCAGCCCCAGCATTTT
CASSLYLFRGNQPQHF
>TRBJ1-1|.|TRBV29-1|many
TGCAGCGTTGAGGGGCTGGACACTGAAGCTTTCTTT
CSVEGLDTEAFF
>TRBJ2-3|.|TRBV3-1|.
TGTGCCAGCAGCCAAAACAGGGGCACAGATACGCAGTATTTT
CASSQNRGTDTQYF
>TRBJ1-1|.|TRBV7-6|many
TGTGCCAGCACCTTAGGGGGTTTAGGAACTGAAGCTTTCTTT
CASTLGGLGTEAFF
>TRBJ2-5|TRBD1|TRBV6-4|few
TGTGCCAGCAGCGAAGAAGGAACAGGGGGCATTGAGACCCAGTACTTC
CASSEEGTGGIETQYF
>TRBJ2-7|.|TRBV7-2|.
TGTGTCAGCAGCGCATCCTACGAGCAGTACTTC
CVSSASYEQYF
>TRBJ1-1|TRBD1|TRBV29-1|.
TGCAGCGTTGGGGGACAGGGTGGGGGTCCCTGGTTCTCTGAAGCTTTCTTT
CSVGGQGGGPWFSEAFF
>TRBJ2-7|.|TRBV9|.
TGTGCCAGCAGCGTAGGAGGGGCGGCCCCCTACGAGCAGTACTTC
CASSVGGAAPYEQYF
>TRBJ1-5|TRBD1|TRBV19|.
TGTGCCAGTACCGAATTTACAGGGGGCAGTCAGCCCCAGCATTTT
CASTEFTGGSQPQHF
>TRBJ2-7|TRBD1|TRBV19|.
TGTGCCAGTAGTATGGGACAGGGGGGAATCGAGCAGTACTTC
CASSMGQGGIEQYF
>TRBJ2-3|TRBD2|TRBV30|few
TGTGCCTGGGACGGGGGTAGCGGGGGGCCGGATACGCAGTATTTT
CAWDGGSGGPDTQYF
>TRBJ1-4|.|TRBV12-3/TRBV12-4|few
TGTGCCAGCAGTGAGGAATTTAATGAAAAACTGCTTTTT
CASSEEFNEKLLF
>TRBJ2-5|.|TRBV5-6|.
TGTGCCAGCAGCCCCTACGGGGCAGAAGAGACCCAGTACTTC
CASSPYGAEETQYF
>TRBJ2-2|.|TRBV3-1|many
TGTGCCAGCAGCCAAGCTACGGTAACAGGGAGCGCGAACACCGGGGAGCTGTTTTTT
CASSQATVTGSANTGELFF
>TRBJ2-7|.|TRBV4-1|.
TGCGCCAGCAGCCAAGATAAGTACGGTCCGGGAAAGTACTTC
CASSQDKYGPGKYF
>TRBJ2-3|.|TRBV20-1|many
TGCAGTGCTAGAGGGGGGGGCGGCTGGGACGGCACAGATACGCAGTATTTT
CSARGGGGWDGTDTQYF